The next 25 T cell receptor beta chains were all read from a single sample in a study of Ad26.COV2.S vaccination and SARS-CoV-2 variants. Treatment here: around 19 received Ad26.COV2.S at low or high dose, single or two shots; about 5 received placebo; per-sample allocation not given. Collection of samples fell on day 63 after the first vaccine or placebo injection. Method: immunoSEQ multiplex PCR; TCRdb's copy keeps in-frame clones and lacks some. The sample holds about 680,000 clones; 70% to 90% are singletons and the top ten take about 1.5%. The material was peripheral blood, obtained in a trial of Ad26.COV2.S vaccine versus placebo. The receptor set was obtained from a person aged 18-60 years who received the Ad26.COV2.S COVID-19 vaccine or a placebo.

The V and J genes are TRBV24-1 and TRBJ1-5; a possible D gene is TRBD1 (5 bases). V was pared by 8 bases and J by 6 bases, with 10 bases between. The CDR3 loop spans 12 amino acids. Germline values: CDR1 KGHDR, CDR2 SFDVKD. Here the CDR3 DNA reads TGTGCCACCACGGGGGGACGTCAGCCCCAGCATTTT. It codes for CATTGGRQPQHF.

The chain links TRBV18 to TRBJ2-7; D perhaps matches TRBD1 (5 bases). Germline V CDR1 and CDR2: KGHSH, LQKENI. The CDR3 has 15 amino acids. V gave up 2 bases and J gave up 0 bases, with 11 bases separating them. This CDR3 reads CASSPGAETSYEQYF. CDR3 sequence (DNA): TGTGCCAGCTCACCAGGGGCAGAAACCTCCTACGAGCAGTACTTC. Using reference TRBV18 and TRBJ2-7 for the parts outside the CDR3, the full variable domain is NAGVMQNPRHLVRRRGQEARLRCSPMKGHSHVYWYRQLPEEGLKFMVYLQKENIIDESGMPKERFSAEFPKEGPSILRIQQVVRGDSAAYFCASSPGAETSYEQYFGPGTRLTVT.

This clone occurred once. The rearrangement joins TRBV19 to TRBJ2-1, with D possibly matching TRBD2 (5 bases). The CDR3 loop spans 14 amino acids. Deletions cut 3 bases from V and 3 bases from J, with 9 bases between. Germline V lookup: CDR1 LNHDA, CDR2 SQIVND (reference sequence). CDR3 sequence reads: CASSIGELYNEQFF. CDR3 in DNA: TGTGCCAGTAGTATCGGGGAGCTCTACAATGAGCAGTTCTTC.

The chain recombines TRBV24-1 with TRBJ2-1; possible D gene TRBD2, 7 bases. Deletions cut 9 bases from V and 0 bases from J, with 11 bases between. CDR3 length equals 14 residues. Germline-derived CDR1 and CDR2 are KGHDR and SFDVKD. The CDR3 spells CATGGGLSYNEQFF. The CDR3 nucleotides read TGTGCCACCGGGGGGGGGCTCTCCTACAATGAGCAGTTCTTC.

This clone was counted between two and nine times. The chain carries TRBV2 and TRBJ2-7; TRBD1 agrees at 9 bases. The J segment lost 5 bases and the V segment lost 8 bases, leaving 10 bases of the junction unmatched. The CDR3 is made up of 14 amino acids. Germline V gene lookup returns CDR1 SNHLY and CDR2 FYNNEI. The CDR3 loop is CASGPGQGIHEQYF. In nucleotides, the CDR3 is TGTGCCAGCGGGCCGGGACAGGGAATCCACGAGCAGTACTTC.

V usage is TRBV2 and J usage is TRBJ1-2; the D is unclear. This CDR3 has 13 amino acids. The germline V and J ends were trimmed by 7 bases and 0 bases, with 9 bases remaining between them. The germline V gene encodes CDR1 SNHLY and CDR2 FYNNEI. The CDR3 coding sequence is TGTGCCAGCATGCAGGAGGCTAACTATGGCTACACCTTC. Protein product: CASMQEANYGYTF.

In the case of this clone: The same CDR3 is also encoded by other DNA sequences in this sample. The CDR3 DNA is TGTGCCAGCAGCTTAGCCGCAGGGAACACTGAAGCTTTCTTT. Translating gives CASSLAAGNTEAFF. This chain links TRBV7-2 with TRBJ1-1, with D unresolved. Germline V gene sequence: CDR1 SGHTA, CDR2 FQGNSA. The CDR3 contains 14 residues. V was cut by 0 bases and J by 1 base, with 6 bases left in between.

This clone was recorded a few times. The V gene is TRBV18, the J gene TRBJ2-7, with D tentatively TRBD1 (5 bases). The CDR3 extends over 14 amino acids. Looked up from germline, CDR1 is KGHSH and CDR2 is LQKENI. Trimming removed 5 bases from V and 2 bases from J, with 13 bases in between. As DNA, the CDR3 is TGTGCCAGCTCATCCCGGCAGGGCCCCTACGAGCAGTACTTC. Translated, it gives CASSSRQGPYEQYF.

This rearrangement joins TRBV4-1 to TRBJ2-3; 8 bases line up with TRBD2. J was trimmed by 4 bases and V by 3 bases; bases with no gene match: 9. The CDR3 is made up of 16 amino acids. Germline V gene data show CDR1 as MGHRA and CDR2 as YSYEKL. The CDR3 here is CASSHLSGEEADTQYF. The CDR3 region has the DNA TGCGCCAGCAGCCATCTTAGCGGGGAGGAGGCAGATACGCAGTATTTT.

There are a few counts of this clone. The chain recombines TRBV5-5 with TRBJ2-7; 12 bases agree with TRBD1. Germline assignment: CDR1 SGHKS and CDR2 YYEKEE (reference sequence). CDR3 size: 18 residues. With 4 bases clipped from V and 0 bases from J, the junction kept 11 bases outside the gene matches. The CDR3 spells CASSPGTGGVRSSYEQYF. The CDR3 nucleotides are TGTGCCAGCAGCCCCGGGACAGGGGGCGTCCGGAGCTCCTACGAGCAGTACTTC.

This CDR3 reads CASSTRTGRGNTIYF. CDR3 in DNA: TGTGCCAGCAGCACACGGACCGGTAGAGGAAACACCATATATTTT. This chain uses TRBV5-6 with TRBJ1-3; D uncertain. Germline assignment: CDR1 SGHDT and CDR2 YYEEEE. V lost 4 bases and J 4 bases, leaving 15 bases between the germline ends. The CDR3 length is 15 residues.

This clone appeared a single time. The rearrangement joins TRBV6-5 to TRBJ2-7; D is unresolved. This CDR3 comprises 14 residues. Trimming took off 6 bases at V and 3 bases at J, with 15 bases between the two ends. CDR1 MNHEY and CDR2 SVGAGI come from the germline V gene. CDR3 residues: CASSRTYPGYEQYF. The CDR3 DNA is TGTGCCAGCAGCCGGACGTATCCGGGCTACGAGCAGTACTTC.

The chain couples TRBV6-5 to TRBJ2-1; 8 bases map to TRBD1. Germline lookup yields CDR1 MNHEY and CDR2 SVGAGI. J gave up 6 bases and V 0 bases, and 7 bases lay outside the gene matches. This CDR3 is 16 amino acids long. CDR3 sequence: CASSYSRTGQFNEQFF. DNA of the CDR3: TGTGCCAGCAGTTACTCGAGGACAGGGCAATTCAATGAGCAGTTCTTC.

The DNA for the CDR3 is TGCGCCAGCAGCCAAGATAGGCGAACGAACACTGAAGCTTTCTTT. Its translation: CASSQDRRTNTEAFF. This chain connects TRBV4-3 to TRBJ1-1; D gene unclear. Germline-derived CDR1 and CDR2 are LGHNA and YSLEER. V lost 0 bases and J lost 1, with 9 bases in between. CDR3 length: 15 amino acids.

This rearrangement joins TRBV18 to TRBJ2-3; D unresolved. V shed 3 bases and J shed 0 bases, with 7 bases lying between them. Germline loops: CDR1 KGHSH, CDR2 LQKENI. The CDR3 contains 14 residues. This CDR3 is CASSPQESTDTQYF. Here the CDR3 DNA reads TGTGCCAGCTCACCGCAGGAGAGCACAGATACGCAGTATTTT.

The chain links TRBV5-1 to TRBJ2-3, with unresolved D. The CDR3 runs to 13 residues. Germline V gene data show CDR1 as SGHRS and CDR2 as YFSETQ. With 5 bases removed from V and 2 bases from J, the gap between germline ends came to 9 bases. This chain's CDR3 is CASSVGNTDTQYF. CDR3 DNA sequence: TGCGCCAGCAGTGTTGGGAACACAGATACGCAGTATTTT.

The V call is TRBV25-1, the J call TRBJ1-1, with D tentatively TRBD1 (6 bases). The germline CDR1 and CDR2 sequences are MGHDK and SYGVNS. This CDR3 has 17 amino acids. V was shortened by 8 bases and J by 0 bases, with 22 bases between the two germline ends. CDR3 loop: CASRPRGTFLMNTEAFF. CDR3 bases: TGTGCCAGCCGCCCTAGGGGGACATTTCTCATGAACACTGAAGCTTTCTTT.

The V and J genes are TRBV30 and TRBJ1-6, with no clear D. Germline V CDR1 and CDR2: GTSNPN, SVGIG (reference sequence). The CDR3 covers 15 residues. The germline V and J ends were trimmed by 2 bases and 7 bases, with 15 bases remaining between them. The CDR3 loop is CAWSRGQKDNSPLHF. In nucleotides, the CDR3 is TGTGCCTGGAGTCGAGGGCAGAAAGACAATTCACCCCTCCACTTT.

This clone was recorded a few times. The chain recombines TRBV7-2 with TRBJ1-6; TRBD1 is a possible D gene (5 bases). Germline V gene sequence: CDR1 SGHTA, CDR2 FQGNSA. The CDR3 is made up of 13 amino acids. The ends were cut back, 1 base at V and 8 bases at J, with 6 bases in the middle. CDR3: CASSLGRDSPLHF. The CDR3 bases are TGTGCCAGCAGCTTAGGCAGGGATTCACCCCTCCACTTT.

The CDR3 protein is CASSVSKEKLFF. The CDR3 DNA sequence: TGTGCCAGCAGTGTAAGCAAAGAAAAACTGTTTTTT. J is TRBJ1-4 and V is TRBV2, with D unresolved. This CDR3 region has 12 residues. The V and J ends lost 4 bases and 8 bases respectively, with 8 bases between them. From germline, CDR1 is SNHLY and CDR2 FYNNEI.

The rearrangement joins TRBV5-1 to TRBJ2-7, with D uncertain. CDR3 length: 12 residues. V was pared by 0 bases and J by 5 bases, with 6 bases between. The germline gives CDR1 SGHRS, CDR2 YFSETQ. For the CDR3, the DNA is TGCGCCAGCAGCTTGGCCCCCCACGAGCAGTACTTC. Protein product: CASSLAPHEQYF.

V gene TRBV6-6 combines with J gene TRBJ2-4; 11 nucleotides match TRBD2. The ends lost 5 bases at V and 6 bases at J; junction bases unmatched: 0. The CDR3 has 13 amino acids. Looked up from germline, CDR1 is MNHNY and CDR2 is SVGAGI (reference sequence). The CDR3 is CASSLAGGNIQYF. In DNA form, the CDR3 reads TGTGCCAGCAGTCTAGCGGGAGGAAACATTCAGTACTTC.

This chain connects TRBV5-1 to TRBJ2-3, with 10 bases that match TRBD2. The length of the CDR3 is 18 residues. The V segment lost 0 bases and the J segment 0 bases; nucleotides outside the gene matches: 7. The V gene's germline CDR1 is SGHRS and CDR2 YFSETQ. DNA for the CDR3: TGCGCCAGCAGCTTGGGTTCTAGCGGGAGTGGTAGCACAGATACGCAGTATTTT. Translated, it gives CASSLGSSGSGSTDTQYF.

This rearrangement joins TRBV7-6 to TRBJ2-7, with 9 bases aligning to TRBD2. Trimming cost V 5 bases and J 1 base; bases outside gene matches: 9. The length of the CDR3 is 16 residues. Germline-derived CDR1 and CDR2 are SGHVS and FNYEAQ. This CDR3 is CASSVDPLAGSYEQYF. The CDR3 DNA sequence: TGTGCCAGCAGCGTAGACCCTCTAGCGGGGTCCTACGAGCAGTACTTC. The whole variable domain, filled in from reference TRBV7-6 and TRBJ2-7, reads GAGVSQSPRYKVTKRGQDVALRCDPISGHVSLYWYRQALGQGPEFLTYFNYEAQQDKSGLPNDRFSAERPEGSISTLTIQRTEQRDSAMYRCASSVDPLAGSYEQYFGPGTRLTVT.

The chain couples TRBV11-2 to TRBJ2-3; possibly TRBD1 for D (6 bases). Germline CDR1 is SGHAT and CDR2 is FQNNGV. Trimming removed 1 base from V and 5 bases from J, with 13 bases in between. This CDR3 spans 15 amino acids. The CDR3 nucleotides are TGTGCCAGCAGCTTAGTGGGGGCCAGGGGAGATACGCAGTATTTT. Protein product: CASSLVGARGDTQYF.